This entry describes one T cell receptor (beta chain). The antigen remains unidentified. The data are from a study of cytomegalovirus exposure and HLA in healthy donors. Study overall: An early release of data contained tens of millions of unique TCRs, which came from HLA-typed donors. Whole-study findings and limits: Most TCR beta V segments were productive about 90% or about 30% of the time in an earlier analysis.

Germline V lookup: CDR1 LNHNV, CDR2 YYDKDF (reference sequence). The V end was cut by 5 bases, the J end by 7 bases, with 14 bases between. This CDR3 region has 13 residues. Use of 60 Vbeta and 13 Jbeta primers characterized the PCR. The table came from immunoSEQ multiplex PCR; TCRdb's copy has only in-frame clones and leaves some out. The sample has roughly 100,000 clones, roughly 75% seen once. This TCR was recovered from a woman aged 60-75 years in good health and CMV-seronegative. The chain links TRBV15 to TRBJ1-1; maybe TRBD1 (6 bases). The specimen was PBMCs. The chain's CDR3 is CATSPGVSDEAFF. The CDR3 DNA follows: TGTGCCACCAGCCCAGGGGTCTCGGATGAAGCTTTCTTT.